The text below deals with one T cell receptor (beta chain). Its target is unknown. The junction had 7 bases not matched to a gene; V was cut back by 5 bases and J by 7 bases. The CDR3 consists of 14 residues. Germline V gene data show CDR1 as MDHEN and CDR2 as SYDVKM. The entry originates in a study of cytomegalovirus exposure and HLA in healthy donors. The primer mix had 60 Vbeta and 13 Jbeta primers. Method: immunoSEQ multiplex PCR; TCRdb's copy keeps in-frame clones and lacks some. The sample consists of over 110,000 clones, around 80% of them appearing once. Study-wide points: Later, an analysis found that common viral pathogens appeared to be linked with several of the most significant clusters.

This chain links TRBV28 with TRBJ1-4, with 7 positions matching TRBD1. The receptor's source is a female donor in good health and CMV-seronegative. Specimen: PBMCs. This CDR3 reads CASSRQGISEKLFF. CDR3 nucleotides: TGTGCCAGCAGTAGACAGGGTATTAGTGAAAAACTGTTTTTT. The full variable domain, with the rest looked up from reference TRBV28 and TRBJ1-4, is DVKVTQSSRYLVKRTGEKVFLECVQDMDHENMFWYRQDPGLGLRLIYFSYDVKMKEKGDIPEGYSVSREKKERFSLILESASTNQTSMYLCASSRQGISEKLFFGSGTQLSVL.